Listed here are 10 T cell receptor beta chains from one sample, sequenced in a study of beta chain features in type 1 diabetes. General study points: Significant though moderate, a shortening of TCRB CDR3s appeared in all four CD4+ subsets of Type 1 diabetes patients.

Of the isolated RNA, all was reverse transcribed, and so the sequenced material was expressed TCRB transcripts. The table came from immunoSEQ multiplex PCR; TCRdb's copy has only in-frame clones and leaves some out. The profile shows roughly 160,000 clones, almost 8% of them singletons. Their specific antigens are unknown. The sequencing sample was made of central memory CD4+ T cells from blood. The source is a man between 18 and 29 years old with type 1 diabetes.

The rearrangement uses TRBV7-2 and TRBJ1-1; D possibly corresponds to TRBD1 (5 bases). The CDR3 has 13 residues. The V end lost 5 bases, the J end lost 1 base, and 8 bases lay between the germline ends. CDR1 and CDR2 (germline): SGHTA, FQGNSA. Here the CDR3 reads CASSTQENTEAFF. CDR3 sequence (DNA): TGTGCCAGCAGCACACAGGAGAACACTGAAGCTTTCTTT.

Here the CDR3 reads CASSETPWGGNYGYTF. DNA for the CDR3: TGTGCCAGCAGCGAGACTCCCTGGGGGGGTAACTATGGCTACACCTTC. This chain connects TRBV9 to TRBJ1-2, with a weak D call TRBD1 (5 bases). This CDR3 is 16 amino acids long. Germline assignment: CDR1 SGDLS and CDR2 YYNGEE. Trimming stripped 3 bases from V and 1 base from J, with 16 bases between.

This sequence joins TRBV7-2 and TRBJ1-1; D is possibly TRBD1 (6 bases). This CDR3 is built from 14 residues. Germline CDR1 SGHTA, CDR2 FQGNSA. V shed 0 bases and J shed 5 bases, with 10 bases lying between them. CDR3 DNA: TGTGCCAGCAGCTTAGCCAGGGGAGGGACTGAAGCTTTCTTT. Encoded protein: CASSLARGGTEAFF. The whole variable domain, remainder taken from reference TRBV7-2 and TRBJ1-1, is GAGVSQSPSNKVTEKGKDVELRCDPISGHTALYWYRQSLGQGLEFLIYFQGNSAPDKSGLPSDRFSAERTGGSVSTLTIQRTQQEDSAVYLCASSLARGGTEAFFGQGTRLTVV.

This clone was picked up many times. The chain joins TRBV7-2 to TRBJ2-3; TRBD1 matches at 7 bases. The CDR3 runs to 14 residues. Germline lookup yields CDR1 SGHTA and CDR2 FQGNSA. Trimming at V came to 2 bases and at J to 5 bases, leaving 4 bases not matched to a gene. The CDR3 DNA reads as TGTGCCAGCAGCTTAACACAGGGGATAGATACGCAGTATTTT. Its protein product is CASSLTQGIDTQYF.

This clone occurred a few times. CDR3 sequence: CASSQRQGPNTEAFF. The CDR3 bases are TGTGCCAGCTCACAAAGACAGGGACCGAACACTGAAGCTTTCTTT. V usage is TRBV18 and J usage is TRBJ1-1; 7 bases are a match to TRBD1. This CDR3 spans 15 amino acids. Germline values: CDR1 KGHSH, CDR2 LQKENI. The trim removed 4 bases at V and 1 base at J, leaving 6 bases unmatched. Filled out from reference TRBV18 and TRBJ1-1, the complete variable domain reads NAGVMQNPRHLVRRRGQEARLRCSPMKGHSHVYWYRQLPEEGLKFMVYLQKENIIDESGMPKERFSAEFPKEGPSILRIQQVVRGDSAAYFCASSQRQGPNTEAFFGQGTRLTVV.

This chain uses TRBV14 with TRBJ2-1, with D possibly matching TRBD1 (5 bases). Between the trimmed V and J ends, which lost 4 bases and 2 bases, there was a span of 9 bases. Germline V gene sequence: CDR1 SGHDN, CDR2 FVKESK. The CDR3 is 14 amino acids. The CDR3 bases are TGTGCCAGCAGCCCACAGGCCACCTACAATGAGCAGTTCTTC. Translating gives CASSPQATYNEQFF.

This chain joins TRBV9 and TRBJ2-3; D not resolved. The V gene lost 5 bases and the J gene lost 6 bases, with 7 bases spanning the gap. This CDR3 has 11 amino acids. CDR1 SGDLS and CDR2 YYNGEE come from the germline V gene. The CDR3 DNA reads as TGTGCCAGCAGTCTCGGGGATACGCAGTATTTT. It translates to CASSLGDTQYF. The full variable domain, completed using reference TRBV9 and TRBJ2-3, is DSGVTQTPKHLITATGQRVTLRCSPRSGDLSVYWYQQSLDQGLQFLIQYYNGEERAKGNILERFSAQQFPDLHSELNLSSLELGDSALYFCASSLGDTQYFGPGTRLTVL.

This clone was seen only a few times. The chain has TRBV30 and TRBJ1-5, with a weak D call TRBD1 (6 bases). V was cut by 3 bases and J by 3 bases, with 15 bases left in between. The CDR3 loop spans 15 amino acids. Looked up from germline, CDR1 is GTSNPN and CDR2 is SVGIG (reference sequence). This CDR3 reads CAWSRAGASNQPQHF. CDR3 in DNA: TGTGCCTGGAGCCGCGCGGGGGCCTCCAATCAGCCCCAGCATTTT. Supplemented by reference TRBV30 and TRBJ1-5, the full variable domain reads SQTIHQWPATLVQPVGSPLSLECTVEGTSNPNLYWYRQAAGRGLQLLFYSVGIGQISSEVPQNLSASRPQDRQFILSSKKLLLSDSGFYLCAWSRAGASNQPQHFGDGTRLSIL.

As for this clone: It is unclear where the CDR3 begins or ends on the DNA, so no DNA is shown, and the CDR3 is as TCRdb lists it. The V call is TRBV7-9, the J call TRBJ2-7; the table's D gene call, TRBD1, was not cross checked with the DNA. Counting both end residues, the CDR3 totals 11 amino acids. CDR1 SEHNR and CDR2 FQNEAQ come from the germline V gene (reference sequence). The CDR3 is CASSFGPGMYF.

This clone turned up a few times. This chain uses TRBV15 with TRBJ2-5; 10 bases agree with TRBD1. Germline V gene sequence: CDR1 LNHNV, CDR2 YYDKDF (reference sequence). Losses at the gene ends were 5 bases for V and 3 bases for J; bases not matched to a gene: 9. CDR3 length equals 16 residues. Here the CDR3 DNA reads TGTGCCACCAGCCGATACGGGGGACAGGGGAAAGAGACCCAGTACTTC. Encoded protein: CATSRYGGQGKETQYF.